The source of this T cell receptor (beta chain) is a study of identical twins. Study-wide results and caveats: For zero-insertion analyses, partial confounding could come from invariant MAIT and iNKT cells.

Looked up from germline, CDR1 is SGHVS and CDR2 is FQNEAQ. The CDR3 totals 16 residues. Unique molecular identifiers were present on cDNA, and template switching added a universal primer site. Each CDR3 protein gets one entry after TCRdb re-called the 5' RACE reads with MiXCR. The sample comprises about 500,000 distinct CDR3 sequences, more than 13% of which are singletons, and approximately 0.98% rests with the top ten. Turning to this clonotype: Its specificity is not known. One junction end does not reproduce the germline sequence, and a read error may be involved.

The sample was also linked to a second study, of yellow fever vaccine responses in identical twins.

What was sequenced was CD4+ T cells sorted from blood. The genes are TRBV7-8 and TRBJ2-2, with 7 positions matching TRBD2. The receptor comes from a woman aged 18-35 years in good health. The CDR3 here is CASSLRGGLPTEELFF. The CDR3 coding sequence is TGTGCCAGCAGCTTACGCGGGGGACTCCCCACCGAGGAGCTGTTTTTT.